This T cell receptor (beta chain) was observed in a study of blood T cells in healthy people across ages. Whole-study findings and limits: Possibly confounding the expanded clonotype changes was the fact that donor CMV status was unknown. While age rose, TCR beta diversity per million T cells dropped in a roughly linear way.

The use of a sample-barcoded 5' primer and a J-beta primer mix characterized a second PCR of roughly 7 to 11 cycles. One entry per CDR3 protein results from TCRdb running MiXCR on the 5' RACE reads. Of 550,000 to 750,000 distinct CDR3 sequences in the sample, approximately 21% were seen once. The donors, all healthy, were Caucasians living in Russia, aged roughly 6 to 100. Germline CDR1 and CDR2: MNHNS and SASEGT. Trimming took off 1 base at V and 5 bases at J, with 6 bases between the two ends. This CDR3 is 13 amino acids long. In regard to this clonotype: Its cognate antigen is unknown.

Material for sequencing was blood. The genes are TRBV6-1 and TRBJ2-1; no clear D gene. This clonotype originated in a man aged 70 or older in good health. The CDR3 here is CASSEVRDNEQFF. In DNA, the CDR3 is TGTGCCAGCAGTGAAGTCCGGGACAATGAGCAGTTCTTC.